Listed here are 20 T cell receptor beta chains from one sample, sequenced in a study of response to subunit inactivated influenza vaccine. From the RT-PCR reads, TCRdb called clonotypes with MiXCR, one entry per CDR3 protein. The data hold about 570,000 distinct CDR3 sequences, with around 10% observed a single time. These sequences were also reported in another study, on T cells expressing NK-cell markers. That study reports: Template switching by 5'RACE with UMIs generated the TCR beta cDNA.

Sequenced here: PBMCs from blood, sampled on the day of vaccination. The receptor source for this set is a man in his fifties who received an inactivated influenza vaccine.

The rearrangement uses TRBV4-3 and TRBJ2-7, with 13 bases aligning to TRBD2. This CDR3 has 18 amino acids. Trimming at V came to 0 bases and at J to 3 bases, leaving 8 bases not matched to a gene. Germline-derived CDR1 and CDR2 are LGHNA and YSLEER. CDR3 residues: CASSQETVGLAGIYEQYF. CDR3 sequence (DNA): TGCGCCAGCAGCCAAGAGACAGTGGGACTAGCGGGAATCTACGAGCAGTACTTC.

The chain employs TRBV13 and TRBJ2-7, with D possibly TRBD2 on 6 matching bases. The germline CDR1 and CDR2 sequences are PRHDT and FYEKMQ (reference sequence). This CDR3 has 17 amino acids. The V gene lost 0 bases and the J gene lost 2 bases, with 17 bases spanning the gap. CDR3 sequence: CASSLGLLATQTYEQYF. CDR3 in DNA: TGTGCCAGCAGCTTAGGCCTCCTAGCGACCCAGACCTACGAGCAGTACTTC.

This clonotype has a handful of counts. V is TRBV20-1 and J is TRBJ1-5; D is unresolved. Germline CDR1 is DFQATT and CDR2 is SNEGSKA (reference sequence). CDR3 length: 14 residues. V was shortened by 4 bases and J by 5 bases, with 15 bases between the two germline ends. In DNA form, the CDR3 reads TGCAGTGCTACCACTTATGAGATCCATCAGCCCCAGCATTTT. This encodes CSATTYEIHQPQHF.

The chain joins TRBV6-2 or TRBV6-3 to TRBJ2-1, with 16 bases aligning to TRBD2. Trimming cost V 8 bases and J 4 bases; bases outside gene matches: 11. CDR1 is MNHEY and CDR2 is SVGEGT in the germline V gene. This CDR3 comprises 18 residues. CDR3 region: CASFPGLAGGRGYNEQFF. Written as DNA, the CDR3 is TGTGCCAGCTTTCCGGGACTAGCGGGGGGGCGAGGATACAATGAGCAGTTCTTC.

The chain links TRBV28 to TRBJ2-1; 14 bases agree with TRBD2. CDR3 length: 18 residues. Unmatched junction bases numbered 8, after V lost 5 bases and J lost 2 bases. CDR1 MDHEN and CDR2 SYDVKM come from the germline V gene. Written as DNA, the CDR3 is TGTGCCAGCAGTCCCTTGGGGACTAGCGGGAGCCCCTACAATGAGCAGTTCTTC. Its translation is CASSPLGTSGSPYNEQFF.

This clonotype has just a few counts. The V call is TRBV28, the J call TRBJ1-3; maybe TRBD1 (6 bases). The CDR3 is 15 amino acids. Trimming shortened V by 2 bases and J by 3 bases, and 11 bases separated the two germline ends. Germline CDR1 MDHEN, CDR2 SYDVKM. This CDR3 reads CASSLPQGLGNTIYF. The CDR3 region has the DNA TGTGCCAGCAGTTTACCACAGGGACTTGGAAACACCATATATTTT.

This clonotype has a count of ten or more. The genes are TRBV7-3 and TRBJ2-3; D perhaps matches TRBD1 (5 bases). Germline assignment: CDR1 SGHTA and CDR2 FQGTGA. The CDR3 sequence is 15 residues long. Trimming stripped 5 bases from V and 0 bases from J, with 12 bases between. In DNA, the CDR3 is TGTGCCAGCAGCCCAGGGTCGACGAGCACAGATACGCAGTATTTT. This gives the protein CASSPGSTSTDTQYF.

This clonotype came up a few times. The chain couples TRBV4-3 to TRBJ2-1; the D is unclear. Germline CDR1 and CDR2: LGHNA and YSLEER. The length of the CDR3 is 19 residues. V was cut by 0 bases and J by 5 bases, with 23 bases left in between. CDR3 region: CASSQDLRATPLIHNEQFF. DNA of the CDR3: TGCGCCAGCAGCCAAGATCTCAGAGCGACCCCATTAATACACAATGAGCAGTTCTTC.

The chain recombines TRBV5-1 with TRBJ1-1; no definite D call. The CDR3 totals 13 residues. CDR1 is SGHRS, CDR2 YFSETQ, per germline. Trimming shortened V by 2 bases and J by 11 bases, and 16 bases separated the two germline ends. CDR3 in amino acids: CASSFPGSPGAFF. Here the CDR3 DNA reads TGCGCCAGCAGCTTCCCAGGTTCACCAGGCGCTTTCTTT. Filled out from reference TRBV5-1 and TRBJ1-1, the complete variable domain reads KAGVTQTPRYLIKTRGQQVTLSCSPISGHRSVSWYQQTPGQGLQFLFEYFSETQRNKGNFPGRFSGRQFSNSRSEMNVSTLELGDSALYLCASSFPGSPGAFFGQGTRLTVV.

There are a few counts of this clonotype. This chain's CDR3 is CSAPSSGRTYNEQFF. CDR3 nucleotide sequence: TGCAGTGCTCCAAGTAGCGGGAGAACCTACAATGAGCAGTTCTTC. This sequence joins TRBV20-1 and TRBJ2-1; 9 bases line up with TRBD2. Germline V gene lookup returns CDR1 DFQATT and CDR2 SNEGSKA (reference sequence). Trimming took 5 bases from V and 2 from J; bases not matched to a gene: 7. The CDR3 contains 15 residues.

This clonotype appeared a few times. This sequence joins TRBV7-9 and TRBJ2-2, with D maybe TRBD1 (6 bases). This CDR3 has 16 amino acids. Trimming took 3 bases from V and 3 from J, leaving 14 bases between them. From germline, CDR1 is SEHNR and CDR2 FQNEAQ (reference sequence). The CDR3 loop reads CASSFWQGYDTGELFF. CDR3 coding DNA: TGTGCCAGCAGCTTTTGGCAGGGGTACGACACCGGGGAGCTGTTTTTT.

This rearrangement joins TRBV7-2 to TRBJ2-3, with D possibly being TRBD2 (5 bases). The germline V gene encodes CDR1 SGHTA and CDR2 FQGNSA. This CDR3 comprises 14 residues. V lost 4 bases, J lost 0 bases, and 8 bases lay in between. CDR3 protein: CASSSGISTDTQYF. In DNA, the CDR3 is TGTGCCAGCAGCTCCGGGATTAGCACAGATACGCAGTATTTT.

This clonotype was observed at least ten times. V is TRBV3-1 and J is TRBJ1-2; 7 nucleotides match TRBD1. CDR3 length: 12 residues. CDR1 is LGHDT and CDR2 is YNNKEL in the germline V gene (reference sequence). The junction had 0 bases not matched to a gene; V was cut back by 4 bases and J by 4 bases. As DNA, the CDR3 is TGTGCCAGCAGCCGGACAGGCTATGGCTACACCTTC. Amino acids: CASSRTGYGYTF.

This clonotype turned up a few times. This sequence joins TRBV18 and TRBJ2-7; the match to TRBD2 covers 10 bases. Looked up from germline, CDR1 is KGHSH and CDR2 is LQKENI. The CDR3 totals 17 residues. J was trimmed by 8 bases and V by 2 bases; bases with no gene match: 15. The CDR3 region is CASSPAGTSVAIVKQYF. The CDR3 region has the DNA TGTGCCAGCTCACCAGCCGGGACTAGCGTAGCCATAGTGAAGCAGTACTTC.

CDR3 coding DNA: TGTGCCAGCAGCCTCACTAGCGACCTTACCTACGAGCAGTACTTC. As protein: CASSLTSDLTYEQYF. The chain has TRBV7-3 and TRBJ2-7, with TRBD2 identical over 7 bases. This CDR3 contains 15 residues. Losses at the gene ends were 5 bases for V and 2 bases for J; bases not matched to a gene: 9. The germline V gene has CDR1 SGHTA and CDR2 FQGTGA.

The J gene is TRBJ2-4, the V gene TRBV3-1; D may be TRBD1 or TRBD2 (5 bases each). Per germline, CDR1 LGHDT and CDR2 YNNKEL (reference sequence). Trimming left V 2 bases short and J 4 bases short, with 24 bases between. The CDR3 sequence is 19 residues long. The CDR3 sequence is CASSQRTLRDRDPKNIQYF. CDR3 in DNA: TGTGCCAGCAGCCAACGCACTCTAAGGGATCGGGACCCAAAAAACATTCAGTACTTC.

This clonotype was detected a few times. The chain joins TRBV7-9 to TRBJ2-1, with TRBD1 identical over 7 bases. Germline CDR1 SEHNR, CDR2 FQNEAQ (reference sequence). The CDR3 sequence is 15 residues long. Trimming removed 10 bases from V and 4 bases from J; junction bases left unmatched: 13. CDR3 residues: CATTYRQGPYNEQFF. CDR3 in DNA: TGTGCCACCACGTACCGACAGGGTCCTTACAATGAGCAGTTCTTC.

This clonotype was seen at least ten times. V gene TRBV9 combines with J gene TRBJ2-1, with 8 positions matching TRBD2. CDR3 length: 15 amino acids. Trimming at V came to 0 bases and at J to 6 bases, leaving 5 bases not matched to a gene. Germline CDR1 is SGDLS and CDR2 is YYNGEE. In DNA form, the CDR3 reads TGTGCCAGCAGCGTAGCGGGGGGGGCACCCAATGAGCAGTTCTTC. This translates into CASSVAGGAPNEQFF.

This clonotype was picked up a small number of times. The V gene is TRBV19, the J gene TRBJ2-3; TRBD1 agrees at 7 bases. There are 15 residues in the CDR3. Germline values: CDR1 LNHDA, CDR2 SQIVND (reference sequence). The V gene end was trimmed by 4 bases and the J gene end by 2 bases; junction bases not matched to a gene: 6. CDR3 bases: TGTGCCAGTAGTACCACAGGGGTCTTCACAGATACGCAGTATTTT. This gives the protein CASSTTGVFTDTQYF.

This clonotype was found a few times. The V call is TRBV25-1, the J call TRBJ2-5, with D hard to call. Germline lookup yields CDR1 MGHDK and CDR2 SYGVNS. The CDR3 sequence is 15 residues long. Trimming took off 2 bases at V and 2 bases at J, with 12 bases between the two ends. This CDR3 reads CASSEPQDRQETQYF. DNA of the CDR3: TGTGCCAGCAGTGAACCCCAGGACCGGCAAGAGACCCAGTACTTC.